Each of the 2 T cell receptor beta chains below was sequenced from the same sample in a study of blood T cell repertoires in COVID-19. Clones were read by immunoSEQ multiplex PCR, and TCRdb kept only the in-frame ones, dropping some. The table shows 130,000 to 150,000 clones, with 80% occurring only once. Sequencing was performed on peripheral blood. The source is a woman aged 45-60 years with acute or convalescent COVID-19.

This rearrangement joins TRBV2 to TRBJ1-1; D remains ambiguous. The germline V gene has CDR1 SNHLY and CDR2 FYNNEI. This CDR3 is 12 amino acids long. CDR3 sequence reads: CAGGRENTEAFF. DNA of the CDR3: TGTGCGGGAGGACGGGAGAACACTGAAGCTTTCTTT.

This clone was picked up a small number of times. This sample includes further DNA sequences coding for the same CDR3. The chain uses TRBV12-3 or TRBV12-4 and TRBJ1-2; D unresolved. Trimming left V 3 bases short and J 8 bases short, with 10 bases between. CDR3 length equals 12 residues. The CDR3 region has the DNA TGTGCCAGCAGTTTGGAGGGTCACGGCTACACCTTC. Its translation: CASSLEGHGYTF.